Below are 28 T cell receptor beta chains sequenced from a single sample in a study of blood T cells in healthy people across ages. A J-beta primer mix and a sample-barcoded 5' primer were used in a second PCR of about 7 to 12 cycles. From the 5' RACE reads, TCRdb called clonotypes with MiXCR, one entry per CDR3 protein. The sample comprises 350,000 to 450,000 distinct CDR3 sequences, over 45% of which are singletons, and roughly 51% rests with the top ten. The specimen was blood. Source of these receptors: a man aged 55 to 70 in good health.

The chain links TRBV25-1 to TRBJ1-6, with TRBD1 identical over 7 bases. V gave up 8 bases and J gave up 5 bases; unmatched junction bases: 6. Germline values: CDR1 MGHDK, CDR2 SYGVNS. This CDR3 region has 14 residues. In DNA, the CDR3 is TGTGCCAGCGGCGGGGGACAGAATAATTCACCCCTCCACTTT. Residues: CASGGGQNNSPLHF.

The V and J genes are TRBV6-6 and TRBJ2-7; no clear D. This CDR3 comprises 13 residues. Germline V gene sequence: CDR1 MNHNY, CDR2 SVGAGI (reference sequence). The ends were cut back, 5 bases at V and 2 bases at J, with 10 bases in the middle. The CDR3 DNA is TGTGCCAGCAGTCAAGAGTGGCCCTACGAGCAGTACTTC. Protein product: CASSQEWPYEQYF.

This clonotype was counted only a few times. The chain has TRBV3-1 and TRBJ2-7; TRBD1 is a possible D gene (6 bases). This CDR3 contains 15 residues. Germline lookup yields CDR1 LGHDT and CDR2 YNNKEL (reference sequence). V lost 3 bases to trimming and J lost 2 bases, with 14 bases between them. This chain's CDR3 is CASSHSDRPTYEQYF. The CDR3 bases are TGTGCCAGCAGCCACTCTGACAGGCCAACCTACGAGCAGTACTTC.

J is TRBJ1-2 and V is TRBV10-3; 7 nucleotides match TRBD1. The length of the CDR3 is 14 residues. Germline-derived CDR1 and CDR2 are ENHRY and SYGVKD. V lost 7 bases, J lost 7 bases, and 12 bases stayed unmatched. This CDR3 reads CAIISDRDVSGYTF. In nucleotides, the CDR3 is TGTGCCATCATTTCCGACAGGGATGTCAGTGGCTACACCTTC.

The CDR3, as DNA: TGCGCCAGCAGCTCACACGGGACATTGGATTACAATGAGCAGTTCTTC. The encoded protein is CASSSHGTLDYNEQFF. The chain couples TRBV5-1 to TRBJ2-1; D may be TRBD1 (6 bases). Germline values: CDR1 SGHRS, CDR2 YFSETQ. The CDR3 is 16 amino acids. V was trimmed by 3 bases and J by 4 bases, leaving 17 bases between them.

This chain uses TRBV28 with TRBJ2-5; 11 bases fit TRBD2. The CDR3 consists of 15 residues. The germline V gene has CDR1 MDHEN and CDR2 SYDVKM. V was pared by 3 bases and J by 4 bases, with 4 bases of the junction left unmatched. CDR3 protein: CASSFSLAGGETQYF. In DNA form, the CDR3 reads TGTGCCAGCAGTTTTTCTCTAGCGGGAGGAGAGACCCAGTACTTC.

This rearrangement joins TRBV2 to TRBJ2-1, with D possibly being TRBD1 (8 bases). Trimming pared 5 bases from V and 6 bases from J, leaving 14 bases between. The germline gives CDR1 SNHLY, CDR2 FYNNEI. The CDR3 extends over 14 amino acids. CDR3 amino acids: CASSKTGEGNEQFF. CDR3 DNA: TGTGCCAGCAGTAAGACAGGGGAGGGCAATGAGCAGTTCTTC.

This clonotype has just a few counts. CDR3 amino acids: CASSPGHSNTEAFF. CDR3 DNA: TGTGCCAGCAGCCCGGGACACTCGAACACTGAAGCTTTCTTT. V and J are TRBV6-6 and TRBJ1-1; D is possibly TRBD1 (6 bases). This CDR3 spans 14 amino acids. V lost 6 bases to trimming and J lost 1 base, with 12 bases between them. Per the germline V gene, CDR1 is MNHNY and CDR2 is SVGAGI (reference sequence).

This clonotype was counted a few times. The rearrangement joins TRBV5-1 to TRBJ1-2; 11 nucleotides line up with TRBD1. V lost 1 base to trimming and J lost 3 bases; unmatched junction nucleotides: 5. The CDR3 sequence is 16 residues long. The germline V gene encodes CDR1 SGHRS and CDR2 YFSETQ. CDR3 residues: CASSLSPGQGDYGYTF. The CDR3 DNA follows: TGCGCCAGCAGCTTGTCTCCGGGACAGGGGGACTATGGCTACACCTTC.

This clonotype was seen a handful of times. The chain couples TRBV24-1 to TRBJ2-1, with 7 bases matching TRBD1. Per germline, CDR1 KGHDR and CDR2 SFDVKD. The CDR3 loop spans 13 amino acids. V shed 5 bases and J 5 bases; nucleotides not matched to a gene: 2. The CDR3, as DNA: TGTGCCACCAGTGGGGACAGCCACAATGAGCAGTTCTTC. It specifies CATSGDSHNEQFF.

For this clonotype: Just one base apart from a much larger clone, this may be a read error. The chain couples TRBV15 to TRBJ2-7, with 7 bases aligning to TRBD2. The germline V gene has CDR1 LNHNV and CDR2 YYDKDF (reference sequence). Trimming took 3 bases from V and 3 from J; bases not matched to a gene: 11. The CDR3 length is 16 residues. The CDR3 sequence: CATSRACGGRGYEQYF. Here the CDR3 DNA reads TGTGCCACCAGCAGGGCCTGCGGCGGGAGAGGCTACGAGCAGTACTTC.

V and J are TRBV11-2 and TRBJ2-6, with no clear D. Germline CDR1 and CDR2: SGHAT and FQNNGV. The CDR3 length is 14 residues. Trimming left V 3 bases short and J 2 bases short, with 5 bases between. CDR3 bases: TGTGCCAGCAGCTTTACGGCTGGGGCCAACGTCCTGACTTTC. Its protein is CASSFTAGANVLTF.

For this clonotype: One end of the junction varies from germline; a read error may be responsible. The rearrangement uses TRBV5-1 and TRBJ2-7, with TRBD2 matching over 9 bases. This CDR3 contains 14 residues. Germline assignment: CDR1 SGHRS and CDR2 YFSETQ. The CDR3 loop is CASSFSGSSYEQYF. The CDR3 nucleotides read TGTGCCAGCAGTTTTAGCGGGAGCTCCTACGAGCAGTACTTC.

This clonotype appeared many times. This sequence joins TRBV7-2 and TRBJ2-7; TRBD1 is a possible D gene (6 bases). The CDR3 totals 13 residues. Trimming took off 7 bases at V and 3 bases at J, with 13 bases between the two ends. Germline CDR1 SGHTA, CDR2 FQGNSA. This CDR3 is CASKGGPYYEQYF. CDR3 nucleotide sequence: TGTGCCAGCAAAGGGGGTCCCTACTACGAGCAGTACTTC.

J is TRBJ2-1 and V is TRBV20-1, with D possibly being TRBD1 (5 bases). In germline, CDR1 is DFQATT, CDR2 SNEGSKA (reference sequence). Trimming pared 6 bases from V and 6 bases from J, leaving 15 bases between. CDR3 size: 13 residues. CDR3 sequence (DNA): TGCAGTGCCATCACTCTCCAGGGCAATGAGCAGTTCTTC. This gives the protein CSAITLQGNEQFF.

The chain combines TRBV5-5 with TRBJ2-1; D might be TRBD2 (6 bases). Trimming removed 4 bases at V and 1 base at J, with 18 bases between. CDR1 is SGHKS, CDR2 YYEKEE, per germline (reference sequence). The CDR3 loop spans 17 amino acids. This chain's CDR3 is CASSTGLSGVSYNEQFF. The CDR3, as DNA: TGTGCCAGCAGCACCGGACTATCGGGAGTTTCCTACAATGAGCAGTTCTTC.

There are a few counts of this clonotype. V gene TRBV27 combines with J gene TRBJ2-3; D unresolved. Between the trimmed V and J ends, which lost 5 bases and 3 bases, there was a span of 15 bases. This CDR3 comprises 15 residues. Germline-derived CDR1 and CDR2 are MNHEY and SMNVEV (reference sequence). The CDR3 reads CASSRQRPGTDTQYF. DNA for the CDR3: TGTGCCAGCAGTCGTCAAAGGCCGGGTACAGATACGCAGTATTTT.

The rearrangement joins TRBV3-1 to TRBJ2-7; 10 bases fit TRBD2. This CDR3 comprises 14 residues. Unmatched junction bases numbered 3, after V lost 4 bases and J lost 3 bases. CDR1 is LGHDT and CDR2 is YNNKEL in the germline V gene (reference sequence). The CDR3 is CASSLKREGYEQYF. The CDR3 DNA reads TGTGCCAGCAGCCTTAAGCGGGAGGGCTACGAGCAGTACTTC.

This clonotype was found once. J is TRBJ2-1 and V is TRBV20-1, with 9 bases matching TRBD1. The trim removed 0 bases at V and 7 bases at J, leaving 7 bases unmatched. Germline V gives CDR1 DFQATT, CDR2 SNEGSKA (reference sequence). The CDR3 has 15 amino acids. CDR3 in DNA: TGCAGTGCTAGAGATTTCGGGACAGGGACGAATGAGCAGTTCTTC. Its translation is CSARDFGTGTNEQFF.

Regarding this clonotype: The junction shows a germline mismatch at one end, possibly a read error. Here the CDR3 DNA reads TGCAACGTTAGCAACGGGTTAGGGAATGAGCAGTTCTTC. It codes for CNVSNGLGNEQFF. The chain carries TRBV29-1 and TRBJ2-1; D not resolved. The CDR3 runs 13 residues. The germline gives CDR1 SQVTM, CDR2 ANQGSEA.

The chain combines TRBV9 with TRBJ2-7; 7 nucleotides align to TRBD1. The J call may be incorrect, as the DNA end agrees better with TRBJ2-5. The CDR3 contains 14 residues. CDR1 and CDR2 (germline): SGDLS, YYNGEE. The CDR3 sequence is CASSAGQTQETQYF. The CDR3 coding sequence is TGTGCCAGCAGCGCGGGACAGACGCAAGAGACCCAGTACTTC.

V gene TRBV20-1 combines with J gene TRBJ2-5, with unresolved D. CDR1 DFQATT and CDR2 SNEGSKA come from the germline V gene (reference sequence). This CDR3 is 11 amino acids long. Trimming left V 6 bases short and J 3 bases short, with 8 bases between. The CDR3 reads CSAQPEETQYF. Written as DNA, the CDR3 is TGCAGTGCCCAACCGGAAGAGACCCAGTACTTC.

V is TRBV5-1 and J is TRBJ2-1; TRBD2 aligns across 12 bases. Losses at the gene ends were 5 bases for V and 8 bases for J; bases not matched to a gene: 8. Germline CDR1 is SGHRS and CDR2 is YFSETQ. The CDR3 sequence is 15 residues long. CDR3 residues: CASRPASGGAYEQFF. The DNA of the CDR3 is TGCGCCAGCAGGCCCGCTAGCGGGGGGGCGTATGAGCAGTTCTTC. Full variable domain (rest looked up from reference TRBV5-1 and TRBJ2-1): KAGVTQTPRYLIKTRGQQVTLSCSPISGHRSVSWYQQTPGQGLQFLFEYFSETQRNKGNFPGRFSGRQFSNSRSEMNVSTLELGDSALYLCASRPASGGAYEQFFGPGTRLTVL.

The rearrangement links TRBV6-6 to TRBJ2-1, with D possibly matching TRBD1 (5 bases). Germline V CDR1 and CDR2: MNHNY, SVGAGI (reference sequence). There are 12 residues in the CDR3. The ends were cut back, 6 bases at V and 7 bases at J, with 10 bases in the middle. The CDR3 sequence: CASSRVDNEQFF. CDR3 nucleotide sequence: TGTGCCAGCAGCAGGGTGGATAATGAGCAGTTCTTC.

Here the CDR3 reads CASRAGTGGYEQYF. The CDR3, as DNA: TGTGCCAGCAGAGCCGGGACAGGGGGCTACGAGCAGTACTTC. V is TRBV7-9 and J is TRBJ2-7, with TRBD1 matching 11 bases. Germline values: CDR1 SEHNR, CDR2 FQNEAQ (reference sequence). V trimming: 6 bases; J trimming: 3 bases; junction bases outside the gene matches: 4. This CDR3 spans 14 amino acids.

This chain links TRBV20-1 with TRBJ2-5; 8 nucleotides line up with TRBD2. The CDR3 totals 13 residues. V lost 1 base to trimming and J lost 10 bases; unmatched junction nucleotides: 8. Germline loops: CDR1 DFQATT, CDR2 SNEGSKA (reference sequence). CDR3 DNA sequence: TGCAGTGCTAGAGGTCCTAGCGGGTATCACCAGTACTTC. It codes for CSARGPSGYHQYF.

This clonotype has a count of ten or more. The V and J genes are TRBV7-2 and TRBJ2-3, with 11 bases matching TRBD2. Germline loops: CDR1 SGHTA, CDR2 FQGNSA. Unmatched junction bases numbered 9, after V lost 1 base and J lost 3 bases. The CDR3 extends over 18 amino acids. The CDR3 bases are TGTGCCAGCAGCTTAGAATTAGCGGGGGGGCGAGGGACAGATACGCAGTATTTT. This sequence encodes CASSLELAGGRGTDTQYF.

In this sample, this clonotype turned up a few times. The chain joins TRBV29-1 to TRBJ2-3; 10 bases line up with TRBD2. CDR3 length: 13 amino acids. Trimming at V came to 4 bases and at J to 8 bases, leaving 6 bases not matched to a gene. The germline CDR1 and CDR2 sequences are SQVTM and ANQGSEA. The CDR3 sequence: CSVGASGGLTQYF. DNA for the CDR3: TGCAGCGTTGGGGCTAGCGGGGGTCTTACGCAGTATTTT.